These 21 T cell receptor beta chains were sequenced from one sample in a study of T-cell memory formation after mild COVID-19. TCRdb fed the 5' RACE reads into MiXCR, producing one record per CDR3 protein. The sample holds hundreds of thousands of distinct CDR3 sequences, roughly a fifth seen once. Sequenced input: PBMCs or a T cell subset sorted from them (not recorded which). The receptors derive from an adult woman who had mild COVID-19 (a few samples of this study predate the infection). Cell type and time point are not known.

This clonotype has only a few counts. The rearrangement joins TRBV5-5 to TRBJ2-7, with 10 bases lining up with TRBD1. The CDR3 sequence is 15 residues long. Per the germline V gene, CDR1 is SGHKS and CDR2 is YYEKEE (reference sequence). With V trimmed by 4 bases and J by 3 bases, 7 bases remained unmatched. CDR3: CASSEGQGPLYEQYF. Written as DNA, the CDR3 is TGTGCCAGCAGCGAGGGACAGGGGCCCCTCTACGAGCAGTACTTC.

V and J are TRBV5-5 and TRBJ1-5; D is unclear. Trimming stripped 2 bases from V and 4 bases from J, with 13 bases between. This CDR3 has 15 amino acids. In germline, CDR1 is SGHKS, CDR2 YYEKEE (reference sequence). The CDR3 DNA is TGTGCCAGCAGCTTAGGCAGTGAACGTAATCAGCCCCAGCATTTT. It translates to CASSLGSERNQPQHF.

This clonotype was observed a single time. This chain joins TRBV27 and TRBJ2-3; 10 bases match TRBD2. Germline CDR1 and CDR2: MNHEY and SMNVEV (reference sequence). The CDR3 totals 21 residues. V shed 2 bases and J 0 bases; nucleotides not matched to a gene: 17. For the CDR3, the DNA is TGTGCCAGCAGTTTAAGGCCCCTCCTAGCGGGGGACCTGGCTAGCACAGATACGCAGTATTTT. Its protein product is CASSLRPLLAGDLASTDTQYF.

This chain links TRBV14 with TRBJ2-1; D unresolved. Germline values: CDR1 SGHDN, CDR2 FVKESK. The length of the CDR3 is 17 residues. Trimming pared 3 bases from V and 2 bases from J, leaving 17 bases between. The CDR3 protein is CASSHSSLRAPYNEQFF. In nucleotides, the CDR3 is TGTGCCAGCAGCCATTCATCCCTTCGGGCCCCCTACAATGAGCAGTTCTTC. The whole variable domain, remainder taken from reference TRBV14 and TRBJ2-1, is EAGVTQFPSHSVIEKGQTVTLRCDPISGHDNLYWYRRVMGKEIKFLLHFVKESKQDESGMPNNRFLAERTGGTYSTLKVQPAELEDSGVYFCASSHSSLRAPYNEQFFGPGTRLTVL.

This clonotype was seen only a few times. The gene calls are TRBV11-2 and TRBJ2-2, with D perhaps matching TRBD1 (6 bases). V was trimmed by 5 bases and J by 6 bases, leaving 16 bases between them. Germline CDR1 is SGHAT and CDR2 is FQNNGV. The CDR3 contains 15 residues. CDR3 sequence reads: CASSPITGFAGELFF. DNA of the CDR3: TGTGCCAGCAGCCCGATTACAGGGTTTGCCGGGGAGCTGTTTTTT.

The chain couples TRBV20-1 to TRBJ2-6; D is perhaps TRBD1 or TRBD2 (6 bases each). Germline CDR1 is DFQATT and CDR2 is SNEGSKA (reference sequence). CDR3 size: 15 residues. V gave up 0 bases and J gave up 2 bases, with 8 bases separating them. The CDR3 sequence: CSAREGGPGANVLTF. Written as DNA, the CDR3 is TGCAGTGCTAGAGAAGGGGGGCCTGGGGCCAACGTCCTGACTTTC.

This chain connects TRBV6-5 to TRBJ2-6, with D perhaps matching TRBD2 (5 bases). Germline V CDR1 and CDR2: MNHEY, SVGAGI. With 5 bases removed from V and 0 bases from J, the gap between germline ends came to 17 bases. The CDR3 runs to 18 residues. CDR3 DNA sequence: TGTGCCAGCAGTCGAACGACGGGAACCAGCTCTGGGGCCAACGTCCTGACTTTC. Its translation is CASSRTTGTSSGANVLTF.

This clonotype has a handful of counts. V and J are TRBV12-3 or TRBV12-4 and TRBJ1-1; D is uncertain. The V end lost 5 bases, the J end lost 1 base, and 14 bases lay between the germline ends. This CDR3 comprises 15 residues. CDR3 sequence reads: CASSPPGGQNTEAFF. For the CDR3, the DNA is TGTGCCAGCAGTCCCCCAGGAGGGCAGAACACTGAAGCTTTCTTT.

This clonotype appeared a few times. This chain joins TRBV7-8 and TRBJ2-1; 7 bases map to TRBD2. After removal of 1 base from V and 2 bases from J, the junction contained 8 bases not matched to a gene. From germline, CDR1 is SGHVS and CDR2 FQNEAQ. The CDR3 sequence is 17 residues long. DNA for the CDR3: TGTGCCAGCAGCTTAGGTTCGGTGGGAGGGACCTACAATGAGCAGTTCTTC. Amino acid sequence: CASSLGSVGGTYNEQFF.

This clonotype was picked up many times. The chain recombines TRBV14 with TRBJ1-2; unclear D gene. The CDR3 is made up of 13 amino acids. V was pared by 1 base and J by 3 bases, with 6 bases between. Germline V gene lookup returns CDR1 SGHDN and CDR2 FVKESK. This chain's CDR3 is CASSQVLHYGYTF. Written as DNA, the CDR3 is TGTGCCAGCAGCCAAGTTTTGCACTATGGCTACACCTTC.

This clonotype is a singleton in its sample. This chain connects TRBV7-3 to TRBJ2-3; 16 nucleotides agree with TRBD2. Trimming cost V 5 bases and J 0 bases; bases outside gene matches: 14. Germline loops: CDR1 SGHTA, CDR2 FQGTGA. The CDR3 runs to 21 residues. CDR3 amino acids: CASSPLPGLAGGPLSTDTQYF. DNA for the CDR3: TGTGCCAGCAGCCCACTACCGGGACTAGCGGGGGGGCCTCTTAGCACAGATACGCAGTATTTT.

This clonotype was picked up a small number of times. V and J are TRBV7-2 and TRBJ2-1; D is ambiguous. CDR3 size: 13 residues. The germline CDR1 and CDR2 sequences are SGHTA and FQGNSA. The V end was cut by 1 base, the J end by 9 bases, with 10 bases between. The CDR3 DNA reads TGTGCCAGCAGCTTAGTCCCCTTGAGTGAGCAGTTCTTC. Translation gives CASSLVPLSEQFF. The complete variable domain, with remaining parts taken from reference TRBV7-2 and TRBJ2-1, reads GAGVSQSPSNKVTEKGKDVELRCDPISGHTALYWYRQSLGQGLEFLIYFQGNSAPDKSGLPSDRFSAERTGGSVSTLTIQRTQQEDSAVYLCASSLVPLSEQFFGPGTRLTVL.

This clonotype showed up just a few times. V gene TRBV18 combines with J gene TRBJ2-3; D not certain. The CDR3 consists of 12 residues. Germline CDR1 is KGHSH and CDR2 is LQKENI. V was trimmed by 7 bases and J by 6 bases, leaving 11 bases between them. CDR3 residues: CASLSSLDTQYF. The CDR3 nucleotides are TGTGCCAGCTTGTCGAGTCTGGATACGCAGTATTTT. Variable domain in full (rest from reference TRBV18 and TRBJ2-3): NAGVMQNPRHLVRRRGQEARLRCSPMKGHSHVYWYRQLPEEGLKFMVYLQKENIIDESGMPKERFSAEFPKEGPSILRIQQVVRGDSAAYFCASLSSLDTQYFGPGTRLTVL.

The genes are TRBV7-2 and TRBJ2-2; 10 bases align to TRBD2. Trimming removed 1 base from V and 5 bases from J; junction bases left unmatched: 10. Germline values: CDR1 SGHTA, CDR2 FQGNSA. This CDR3 has 18 amino acids. The CDR3 is CASSLELLLAGETGELFF. CDR3 in DNA: TGTGCCAGCAGCTTAGAACTTTTGCTAGCGGGGGAAACCGGGGAGCTGTTTTTT.

The V gene is TRBV6-1, the J gene TRBJ2-3; 11 positions agree with TRBD2. CDR3 length: 15 residues. CDR1 is MNHNS and CDR2 is SASEGT in the germline V gene. The ends lost 6 bases at V and 3 bases at J; junction bases unmatched: 5. The DNA of the CDR3 is TGTGCCAGCAGGTCTACTAGCGGGGGTACAGATACGCAGTATTTT. It encodes CASRSTSGGTDTQYF.

J is TRBJ2-6 and V is TRBV6-5; D uncertain. The CDR3 has 16 amino acids. V lost 5 bases and J 4 bases, leaving 15 bases between the germline ends. Germline CDR1 and CDR2: MNHEY and SVGAGI. The CDR3 nucleotides read TGTGCCAGCAGTCGCAATGCAGCCGCGGGGGCCAACGTCCTGACTTTC. Its protein product is CASSRNAAAGANVLTF.

The chain combines TRBV7-9 with TRBJ1-2; 8 bases match TRBD1. Germline CDR1 and CDR2: SEHNR and FQNEAQ (reference sequence). This CDR3 contains 18 residues. The V segment lost 5 bases and the J segment 4 bases; nucleotides outside the gene matches: 18. CDR3 in amino acids: CASSIPVPDRGGSYGYTF. CDR3 bases: TGTGCCAGCAGCATACCAGTGCCCGACAGGGGAGGCAGCTATGGCTACACCTTC.

At least ten counts were recorded for this clonotype. J is TRBJ2-6 and V is TRBV30; tentatively, D is TRBD1 or TRBD2 (5 bases each). Germline V CDR1 and CDR2: GTSNPN, SVGIG (reference sequence). The length of the CDR3 is 14 residues. Trimming left V 2 bases short and J 3 bases short, with 8 bases between. CDR3 residues: CAWSRDHGANVLTF. In nucleotides, the CDR3 is TGTGCCTGGAGTCGGGACCATGGGGCCAACGTCCTGACTTTC.

The V gene is TRBV6-5, the J gene TRBJ2-6; D might be TRBD1 (6 bases). Germline-derived CDR1 and CDR2 are MNHEY and SVGAGI. CDR3 length: 16 residues. V gave up 0 bases and J gave up 4 bases, with 10 bases separating them. The CDR3 nucleotides read TGTGCCAGCAGTTACTCGATGGGGGCAGGGGCCAACGTCCTGACTTTC. It encodes CASSYSMGAGANVLTF.

V is TRBV12-3 or TRBV12-4 and J is TRBJ2-5; no definite D call. This CDR3 has 15 residues. Trimming stripped 2 bases from V and 6 bases from J, with 16 bases between. CDR3 loop: CASSLITSDTQTQYF. For the CDR3, the DNA is TGTGCCAGCAGTTTAATAACCAGCGATACCCAGACCCAGTACTTC.

The chain uses TRBV3-1 and TRBJ2-7; possibly TRBD1 or TRBD2 for D (5 bases each). There are 14 residues in the CDR3. Germline V lookup: CDR1 LGHDT, CDR2 YNNKEL (reference sequence). Trimming took 4 bases from V and 7 from J, leaving 17 bases between them. For the CDR3, the DNA is TGTGCCAGCAGCCCCGGGACGGGCGAGTGGGAGCAGTACTTC. It is translated as CASSPGTGEWEQYF.